A selection of T cell receptor beta chains follows, all from one sample in a study of blood T cells in healthy people across ages. TCRdb re-analysed the 5' RACE reads in MiXCR, keeping a single row per CDR3 protein. The repertoire has more than 1,400,000 distinct CDR3 sequences, about 40% of them found once; the top ten carry 7.9%. The sequenced sample consisted of blood. The receptors shown here come from a woman under 30 in good health. The CDR3 runs from the conserved cysteine through the conserved F or W. The D gene is left open where the match is weak. Some rows mark clone size as missing; the rest say once, few, many or name a class of expanded clone.

-	12	TRBJ2-1	TRBV6-1	-	CASIALDNEQFF	TGTGCCAGCATCGCTTTAGACAATGAGCAGTTCTTC
TRBD1	16	TRBJ1-4	TRBV12-3/TRBV12-4	-	CASRPGTGNSDEKLFF	TGTGCCAGCAGACCAGGGACAGGGAATTCAGATGAAAAACTGTTTTTT
TRBD1	16	TRBJ2-7	TRBV28	few	CASSYGSGTGTDEQYF	TGTGCCAGCAGTTATGGTTCCGGGACAGGGACGGACGAGCAGTACTTC
-	13	TRBJ2-1	TRBV20-1	-	CSASAGLQETQFF	TGCAGTGCTAGTGCGGGACTTCAAGAGACCCAGTTCTTC
-	13	TRBJ2-5	TRBV4-1	-	CVSSSGTQETQYF	TGCGTCAGCAGCTCCGGGACCCAAGAGACCCAGTACTTC
-	14	TRBJ2-5	TRBV5-1	-	CASSPETVQETQYF	TGCGCCAGCAGTCCTGAGACAGTTCAAGAGACCCAGTACTTC
TRBD2	16	TRBJ2-1	TRBV12-3/TRBV12-4	-	CASSQILAGVSNEQFF	TGTGCCAGCAGCCAGATTCTAGCGGGAGTATCAAATGAGCAGTTCTTC
-	13	TRBJ2-7	TRBV9	-	CASGDGTSYEQYF	TGTGCCAGCGGGGACGGAACCTCCTACGAGCAGTACTTC
TRBD2	17	TRBJ2-3	TRBV2	-	CASSEAEASGRADTQYF	TGTGCCAGCAGTGAAGCAGAGGCTAGCGGGAGGGCCGATACGCAGTATTTT
-	18	TRBJ1-1	TRBV6-2/TRBV6-3	many	CASSYSRTAPLMNTEAFF	TGTGCCAGCAGTTACAGCCGGACAGCCCCCCTTATGAACACTGAAGCTTTCTTT
-	14	TRBJ1-2	TRBV20-1	once	CSARGDSAFIRYTF	TGCAGTGCTAGGGGTGACAGCGCCTTTATTCGATACACCTTC
TRBD1	14	TRBJ2-2	TRBV2	-	CASIGTGLAGELFF	TGTGCCAGCATCGGGACAGGGTTGGCCGGGGAGCTGTTTTTT
TRBD2	20	TRBJ2-3	TRBV5-1	-	CASSRPNGLAGGMLSDTQYF	TGCGCCAGCAGCCGACCTAATGGACTAGCGGGGGGCATGCTCTCTGATACGCAGTATTTT
TRBD1	17	TRBJ1-5	TRBV3-1	-	CASSQGGSGGRGQPQHF	TGTGCCAGCAGCCAGGGGGGATCAGGGGGAAGAGGTCAGCCCCAGCATTTT
TRBD2	15	TRBJ2-7	TRBV6-1	-	CASSEGRAGTYEQYF	TGTGCCAGCAGTGAAGGTCGAGCGGGGACCTACGAGCAGTACTTC
-	13	TRBJ1-1	TRBV12-3/TRBV12-4	few	CASLEQQNTEAFF	TGTGCCAGCCTGGAACAACAAAACACTGAAGCTTTCTTT
-	16	TRBJ2-3	TRBV29-1	-	CSRAGSPFASTDTQYF	TGCAGCCGAGCCGGCAGCCCTTTCGCTAGCACAGATACGCAGTATTTT
-	14	TRBJ2-7	TRBV6-1	few	CASNLAASSYEQYF	TGTGCCAGCAATCTGGCAGCAAGCTCCTACGAGCAGTACTTC
-	15	TRBJ2-7	TRBV20-1	-	CSARVGGAGKYEQYF	TGCAGTGCTAGAGTAGGCGGAGCAGGGAAATACGAGCAGTACTTC
-	15	TRBJ2-3	TRBV5-1	few	CASSLAGRAGDTQYF	TGCGCCAGCAGCTTGGCCGGTAGGGCCGGAGATACGCAGTATTTT
TRBD1	17	TRBJ2-7	TRBV6-5	-	CASSYSNPGTGYNEQYF	TGTGCCAGCAGTTACTCGAATCCCGGGACAGGTTACAATGAGCAGTACTTC
-	16	TRBJ1-4	TRBV2	once	CASSDEAGPLNEKLFF	TGTGCCAGCAGTGACGAGGCAGGCCCCCTTAATGAAAAACTGTTTTTT
TRBD1	17	TRBJ2-7	TRBV4-1	-	CASSLTLGQGIYGEQYF	TGCGCCAGCAGCCTCACCCTGGGACAGGGAATCTATGGCGAGCAGTACTTC
-	15	TRBJ1-5	TRBV3-1	-	CASSQREGGNQPQHF	TGTGCCAGCAGCCAAAGGGAGGGAGGCAATCAGCCCCAGCATTTT
-	15	TRBJ2-1	TRBV6-5	-	CASSYSSSGANEQFF	TGTGCCAGCAGTTACTCGAGTAGCGGCGCTAATGAGCAGTTCTTC
-	15	TRBJ2-7	TRBV4-1	few	CASSQGAYLAYEQYF	TGCGCCAGCAGCCAAGGAGCATACTTAGCCTACGAGCAGTACTTC
TRBD1	16	TRBJ2-3	TRBV7-9	few	CASFLMTGGPTDTQYF	TGTGCCAGCTTCTTAATGACAGGGGGCCCCACAGATACGCAGTATTTT
TRBD2	14	TRBJ2-7	TRBV6-2/TRBV6-3	-	CASRSSGRGYEQYF	TGTGCCAGCAGAAGCAGCGGGAGAGGCTACGAGCAGTACTTC
-	13	TRBJ2-3	TRBV12-3/TRBV12-4	-	CASSPFSTDAQYF	TGTGCCAGCAGTCCCTTTAGCACAGATGCGCAGTATTTT
-	15	TRBJ2-4	TRBV20-1	few	CSARGVLSSLNIQYF	TGCAGTGCTAGGGGGGTTTTGTCCTCGTTAAACATTCAGTACTTC
TRBD1	14	TRBJ1-4	TRBV5-1	-	CASSKTGGDEKLFF	TGCGCCAGCAGCAAAACAGGGGGCGATGAAAAACTGTTTTTT
-	12	TRBJ1-2	TRBV6-5	-	CASSNQGGGYTF	TGTGCCAGCAGTAATCAAGGCGGAGGCTACACCTTC
-	14	TRBJ2-5	TRBV10-3	many	CAISESGPQETQYF	TGTGCCATCAGTGAGAGTGGACCACAAGAGACCCAGTACTTC
TRBD1	17	TRBJ2-5	TRBV20-1	-	CSAGTNLGQGGQETQYF	TGCAGTGCCGGTACGAACCTGGGACAGGGGGGTCAAGAGACCCAGTACTTC
-	14	TRBJ2-7	TRBV9	-	CASSAKLGSYEQYF	TGTGCCAGCAGCGCGAAGTTGGGATCCTACGAGCAGTACTTC
-	11	TRBJ2-7	TRBV12-3/TRBV12-4	-	CATAGAAEQYF	TGTGCCACGGCTGGGGCCGCCGAGCAGTACTTC
TRBD2	21	TRBJ2-1	TRBV4-2	once	CASSQGILAGDLKIFWDEQFF	TGTGCCAGCAGCCAAGGGATACTAGCGGGGGACCTTAAGATCTTTTGGGATGAGCAGTTCTTC
-	12	TRBJ1-3	TRBV7-9	-	CASTNTGNTIYF	TGTGCCAGCACCAACACTGGAAACACCATATATTTT
-	15	TRBJ1-2	TRBV4-1	many	CASSQETGGYYGYTF	TGCGCCAGCAGCCAAGAAACAGGCGGGTACTATGGCTACACCTTC
-	14	TRBJ1-5	TRBV5-5	-	CASSSATSNQPQHF	TGTGCCAGCAGCTCCGCCACTAGCAATCAGCCCCAGCATTTT
TRBD2	15	TRBJ2-1	TRBV11-2	-	CASSSVAGTYNEQFF	TGTGCCAGCAGCTCGGTAGCGGGAACCTACAATGAGCAGTTCTTC
TRBD1	16	TRBJ2-4	TRBV2	-	CASSARTGVVENIQYF	TGTGCCAGCAGTGCGCGGACAGGGGTGGTCGAAAACATTCAGTACTTC
-	17	TRBJ1-4	TRBV9	many	CASSVEPSGVANEKLFF	TGTGCCAGCAGCGTAGAGCCTTCGGGGGTGGCTAATGAAAAACTGTTTTTT
TRBD1	16	TRBJ2-3	TRBV7-9	few	CASSSLTGGGPDTQYF	TGTGCCAGCAGCTCATTGACAGGGGGCGGCCCAGATACGCAGTATTTT
TRBD1	16	TRBJ2-7	TRBV5-1	-	CASSWKGTGVSYEQYF	TGCGCCAGCAGCTGGAAAGGGACAGGGGTCTCCTACGAGCAGTACTTC
-	15	TRBJ2-2	TRBV28	-	CASSSRTANTGELFF	TGTGCCAGCAGTTCCCGGACAGCGAACACCGGGGAGCTGTTTTTT
TRBD1	17	TRBJ2-7	TRBV4-1	-	CASSQKWGQLVSYEQYF	TGCGCCAGCAGCCAAAAGTGGGGACAGCTTGTGAGCTACGAGCAGTACTTC
-	17	TRBJ2-7	TRBV5-1	few	CASRTGGLAKISYEQYF	TGCGCCAGCAGAACGGGCGGGCTAGCAAAAATCTCCTACGAGCAGTACTTC
TRBD1	15	TRBJ1-1	TRBV7-9	-	CASSLGQVTYTEAFF	TGTGCCAGCAGCCTCGGACAGGTAACGTACACTGAAGCTTTCTTT
TRBD1	13	TRBJ2-1	TRBV10-3	many	CATRGTGNNEQFF	TGTGCCACACGCGGGACAGGGAACAATGAGCAGTTCTTC